This T cell receptor beta chain was observed in a study of OX40 agonist ivuxolimab in advanced cancers. Background on the study: Prior anti-PD-1, anti-PD-L1 or anti-CTLA-4 therapy did not bar entry, and 40% to 45% had some. General study points: At 0.1 to 3.0 mg/kg, clonal expansion of CD4+ and CD8+ blood T cells had occurred by week 6. Several nonresponders also turned out to have low normalized T-cell clonal expansion.

Unmatched junction bases numbered 4, after V lost 4 bases and J lost 4 bases. The length of the CDR3 is 13 residues. The V gene's germline CDR1 is SGDLS and CDR2 YYNGEE. With respect to this clone: The antigen is not known.

Only in-frame clones appear in the TCRdb table, and some are missing; sequencing was by immunoSEQ multiplex PCR. Among more than 20,000 clones listed, over 80% were seen once. The source of this sequence is an adult with an advanced solid tumor such as melanoma, head and neck, liver or kidney cancer. This chain joins TRBV9 and TRBJ1-2; 7 bases are a match to TRBD1. Sequencing was performed on CD4+ or CD8+ T cells sorted from blood, taken in a trial of the OX40 agonist ivuxolimab. The CDR3 loop is CASSSTGFYGYTF. The CDR3 DNA reads TGTGCCAGCAGCTCGACAGGGTTCTATGGCTACACCTTC.